Each of the 2 T cell receptor beta chains below was sequenced from the same sample in a study of T cells expressing NK-cell markers. TCRdb re-called the 5' RACE reads and gives one entry per CDR3 protein, without DNA. Reported are 300,000 to 450,000 distinct CDR3 sequences; the ten largest clones contain around 5.3%. Material for sequencing was blood T cells: a sorted CD56 or NKG2C T cell subset, CD4+ or CD8+ T cells, or bulk PBMC T cells (not recorded which). The receptors shown here come from a man aged 18-75 years in good health.

V gene TRBV11-1 combines with J gene TRBJ2-3; the TCRdb call, TRBD2, lacks DNA for checking. CDR1 and CDR2 (germline): SGHAT, FQDESV (reference sequence). The CDR3 is 18 amino acids. The chain's CDR3 is CASSFVSGVHGSTDTQYF.

The gene calls are TRBV6-2 or TRBV6-3 and TRBJ1-1. The CDR3 is 12 residues long. Germline V gene sequence: CDR1 MNHEY, CDR2 SVGEGT. The CDR3 here is CASSYTWSEAFF.